The 32 T cell receptor beta chains in this list originate from one sample, sequenced in a study of monozygotic twins with inflammatory bowel disease. TCRdb reprocessed the 5' RACE reads, keeping one entry per CDR3 protein, no DNA. Its table lists 210,000 or so distinct CDR3 sequences. Specimen: blood. The receptor source for this set is a human donor with ulcerative colitis or Crohn's disease, or a healthy co-twin of an affected twin (not recorded which).

This chain connects TRBV18 to TRBJ1-5. CDR3 length: 15 amino acids. Germline V CDR1 and CDR2: KGHSH, LQKENI. The CDR3 loop reads CASSPGEGGVQPQHF. Based on the CDR3 plus reference TRBV18 and TRBJ1-5, the full variable domain is NAGVMQNPRHLVRRRGQEARLRCSPMKGHSHVYWYRQLPEEGLKFMVYLQKENIIDESGMPKERFSAEFPKEGPSILRIQQVVRGDSAAYFCASSPGEGGVQPQHFGDGTRLSIL.

The gene calls are TRBV5-1 and TRBJ2-1; TCRdb names TRBD1, which stays unverified in the absence of DNA. Germline CDR1 SGHRS, CDR2 YFSETQ. The CDR3 sequence is 16 residues long. This chain's CDR3 is CASRPGSAGPYNEQFF.

The chain links TRBV5-1 to TRBJ1-1. From germline, CDR1 is SGHRS and CDR2 YFSETQ. The CDR3 contains 15 residues. CDR3 protein: CASSLASLRAAEAFF.

This rearrangement joins TRBV2 to TRBJ2-3. The germline V gene encodes CDR1 SNHLY and CDR2 FYNNEI. This CDR3 contains 14 residues. The CDR3 protein is CASNEGYSTDTQYF.

The chain has TRBV5-1 and TRBJ1-1; the D call from TCRdb, TRBD1, cannot be confirmed without DNA. The CDR3 sequence is 16 residues long. Germline CDR1 is SGHRS and CDR2 is YFSETQ. CDR3 loop: CASSWTGGVMNTEAFF.

The V and J genes are TRBV2 and TRBJ1-2; TCRdb's D call, TRBD1, is unchecked because there is no DNA. The CDR3 runs 13 residues. Germline V gene data show CDR1 as SNHLY and CDR2 as FYNNEI. The CDR3 loop is CASSENRIGGYTF.

This chain uses TRBV7-8 with TRBJ2-3; absent DNA, TCRdb's TRBD1 call cannot be checked. The CDR3 covers 14 residues. Germline V gene sequence: CDR1 SGHVS, CDR2 FQNEAQ. CDR3 protein: CASSLGTGSDTQYF.

The J gene is TRBJ1-2, the V gene TRBV5-1; absent DNA, TCRdb's TRBD1 call cannot be checked. The CDR3 is 15 residues long. Germline V gene data show CDR1 as SGHRS and CDR2 as YFSETQ. The CDR3 region is CASSFAAGGENGYTF. Supplemented by reference TRBV5-1 and TRBJ1-2, the full variable domain reads KAGVTQTPRYLIKTRGQQVTLSCSPISGHRSVSWYQQTPGQGLQFLFEYFSETQRNKGNFPGRFSGRQFSNSRSEMNVSTLELGDSALYLCASSFAAGGENGYTFGSGTRLTVV.

The V gene is TRBV27, the J gene TRBJ1-2. The CDR3 length is 13 residues. CDR1 and CDR2 from the germline V gene are MNHEY and SMNVEV (reference sequence). CDR3 in amino acids: CASSLVGSYGYTF.

The chain carries TRBV7-2 and TRBJ1-5; TCRdb's assignment of TRBD1 cannot be checked, as there is no DNA. The CDR3 length is 17 residues. Germline CDR1 reads SGHTA; CDR2 reads FQGNSA. CDR3 region: CASSSKALGTANQPQHF.

This CDR3 reads CASSQDGDTNYEQYF. This rearrangement joins TRBV4-2 to TRBJ2-7. The CDR3 is made up of 15 amino acids. In germline, CDR1 is LGHNA, CDR2 YNFKEQ.

The chain combines TRBV30 with TRBJ1-3; TCRdb names TRBD1, which stays unverified in the absence of DNA. This CDR3 region has 14 residues. The germline V gene encodes CDR1 GTSNPN and CDR2 SVGIG (reference sequence). The chain's CDR3 is CAWSLGAKGNTIYF.

The rearrangement links TRBV18 to TRBJ2-5. The CDR3 runs to 12 residues. The germline gives CDR1 KGHSH, CDR2 LQKENI. This CDR3 is CASSPTEETQYF.

This chain links TRBV12-3 or TRBV12-4 with TRBJ2-3; the D gene TCRdb calls, TRBD1, cannot be checked with no DNA. The CDR3 spans 15 residues. CDR3 amino acids: CASSTPQGARDTQYF.

Here the CDR3 reads CASRWPGQGALNTGELFF. The V and J genes are TRBV5-1 and TRBJ2-2; TCRdb's assignment of TRBD1 cannot be checked, as there is no DNA. The germline gives CDR1 SGHRS, CDR2 YFSETQ. The CDR3 runs to 18 residues.

V gene TRBV5-5 combines with J gene TRBJ2-7; the TCRdb call, TRBD2, lacks DNA for checking. Germline CDR1 SGHKS, CDR2 YYEKEE (reference sequence). There are 14 residues in the CDR3. This chain's CDR3 is CASSLGPSRNEQYF.

The J gene is TRBJ2-1, the V gene TRBV6-5; the D call from TCRdb, TRBD2, cannot be confirmed without DNA. The CDR3 totals 19 residues. Germline V gene sequence: CDR1 MNHEY, CDR2 SVGAGI. CDR3 sequence reads: CASSYNPLAGGISYNEQFF.

This chain joins TRBV5-1 and TRBJ2-2; TCRdb proposes TRBD1, but this gene call is untestable without DNA. The CDR3 is 15 residues long. Germline CDR1 and CDR2: SGHRS and YFSETQ. CDR3: CASSFFGGRTGELFF.

V usage is TRBV20-1 and J usage is TRBJ1-1; the D gene TCRdb calls, TRBD1, cannot be checked with no DNA. The germline V gene encodes CDR1 DFQATT and CDR2 SNEGSKA (reference sequence). This CDR3 region has 12 residues. The CDR3 region is CSARRGNTEAFF.

J is TRBJ2-1 and V is TRBV19. Germline CDR1 reads LNHDA; CDR2 reads SQIVND (reference sequence). The CDR3 runs 15 residues. This chain's CDR3 is CASSIRGSSYNEQFF.

The genes are TRBV14 and TRBJ1-4. Germline V CDR1 and CDR2: SGHDN, FVKESK. This CDR3 is built from 16 residues. CDR3 residues: CASSQRESGRNEKLFF. The variable domain in full, completed from reference TRBV14 and TRBJ1-4, reads EAGVTQFPSHSVIEKGQTVTLRCDPISGHDNLYWYRRVMGKEIKFLLHFVKESKQDESGMPNNRFLAERTGGTYSTLKVQPAELEDSGVYFCASSQRESGRNEKLFFGSGTQLSVL.

The J gene is TRBJ1-5, the V gene TRBV6-6; as DNA is missing, the TRBD1 call by TCRdb cannot be tested. Looked up from germline, CDR1 is MNHNY and CDR2 is SVGAGI (reference sequence). CDR3 length: 14 residues. The CDR3: CASMRGQNNQPQHF.

The V call is TRBV7-9, the J call TRBJ2-5; the D gene TCRdb calls, TRBD1, cannot be checked with no DNA. CDR3 length: 13 amino acids. The germline V gene has CDR1 SEHNR and CDR2 FQNEAQ (reference sequence). The CDR3 is CASSSRTGETQYF.

Here the CDR3 reads CASSLWGQGTAGELFF. The V gene is TRBV28, the J gene TRBJ2-2; the TCRdb call, TRBD1, lacks DNA for checking. Germline loops: CDR1 MDHEN, CDR2 SYDVKM. This CDR3 region has 16 residues.

The chain recombines TRBV12-3 or TRBV12-4 with TRBJ2-4; TCRdb picks TRBD1, but there is no DNA to check that call. The length of the CDR3 is 16 residues. This CDR3 is CASSPHQGGLKNIQYF.

The J gene is TRBJ2-1, the V gene TRBV20-1; TCRdb reports TRBD2, a call that lacks DNA to check it against. This CDR3 contains 15 residues. Germline CDR1 reads DFQATT; CDR2 reads SNEGSKA (reference sequence). The CDR3 region is CSAPPGTSYDNEQFF.

The rearrangement uses TRBV20-1 and TRBJ2-1. There are 11 residues in the CDR3. Germline values: CDR1 DFQATT, CDR2 SNEGSKA (reference sequence). The CDR3: CSASAVNEQFF.

The V and J genes are TRBV10-3 and TRBJ2-3; TCRdb gives TRBD1 as the D gene, but with no DNA this cannot be confirmed. Germline loops: CDR1 ENHRY, CDR2 SYGVKD. The CDR3 has 15 residues. CDR3 in amino acids: CAISGGQGARDTQYF.

The J gene is TRBJ1-2, the V gene TRBV5-1. CDR1 SGHRS and CDR2 YFSETQ come from the germline V gene. CDR3 length: 15 residues. CDR3 protein: CASRPGGGQSYGYTF.

This chain links TRBV9 with TRBJ2-1; the TCRdb call, TRBD1, lacks DNA for checking. CDR3 length equals 14 residues. Germline V lookup: CDR1 SGDLS, CDR2 YYNGEE. CDR3 amino acids: CASSVVVGGNEQFF.

The chain carries TRBV5-6 and TRBJ2-3; lacking DNA, the TRBD1 call made by TCRdb goes unchecked. This CDR3 spans 15 amino acids. Germline V CDR1 and CDR2: SGHDT, YYEEEE. CDR3 sequence reads: CASSLGTVSTDTQYF.

V is TRBV12-3 or TRBV12-4 and J is TRBJ1-4; TCRdb reports TRBD1, a call that lacks DNA to check it against. This CDR3 region has 13 residues. CDR3 sequence: CASRVSTLGKLFF.